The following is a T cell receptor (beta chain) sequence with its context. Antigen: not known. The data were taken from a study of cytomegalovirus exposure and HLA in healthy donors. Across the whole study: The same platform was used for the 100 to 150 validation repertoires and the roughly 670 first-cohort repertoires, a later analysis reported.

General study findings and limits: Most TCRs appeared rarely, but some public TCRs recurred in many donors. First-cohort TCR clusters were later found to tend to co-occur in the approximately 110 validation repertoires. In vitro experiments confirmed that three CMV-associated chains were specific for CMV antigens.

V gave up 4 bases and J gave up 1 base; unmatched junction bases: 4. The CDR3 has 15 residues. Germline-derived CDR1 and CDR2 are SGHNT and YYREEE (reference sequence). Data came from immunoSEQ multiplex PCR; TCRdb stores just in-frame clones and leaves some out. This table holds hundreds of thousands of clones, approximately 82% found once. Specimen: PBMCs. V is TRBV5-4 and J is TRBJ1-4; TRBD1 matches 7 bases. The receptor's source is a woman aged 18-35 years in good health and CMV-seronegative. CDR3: CASSTRDRTNEKLFF. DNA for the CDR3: TGTGCCAGCAGCACCCGGGACAGAACTAATGAAAAACTGTTTTTT.